These 22 T cell receptor beta chains share one sample of origin, sequenced in a study of T cell responses to AZD1222 COVID-19 vaccine. Sequencing used immunoSEQ multiplex PCR; TCRdb keeps in-frame clones, though not all of them. The data show some 62,000 clones, about 74% seen once. Sequencing used peripheral blood, obtained on day 0 of AZD1222 vaccination. The source is an adult in good health.

The J gene is TRBJ1-4, the V gene TRBV5-6; 7 bases map to TRBD1. The CDR3 is 16 amino acids. V was clipped by 4 bases and J by 5 bases; unmatched bases: 11. Germline-derived CDR1 and CDR2 are SGHDT and YYEEEE. The CDR3, as DNA: TGTGCCAGCAGCAAACTCGACAGGGTCATAAATGAAAAACTGTTTTTT. Protein sequence: CASSKLDRVINEKLFF.

The rearrangement joins TRBV20-1 to TRBJ2-2; TRBD1 aligns across 10 bases. The length of the CDR3 is 14 residues. Trimming cost V 3 bases and J 7 bases; bases outside gene matches: 5. The germline V gene has CDR1 DFQATT and CDR2 SNEGSKA (reference sequence). The CDR3: CSASDRGRFGELFF. The CDR3 DNA is TGCAGTGCTAGTGACAGGGGGCGCTTCGGGGAGCTGTTTTTT.

This chain links TRBV6-5 with TRBJ2-7, with D possibly matching TRBD2 (5 bases). V was pared by 5 bases and J by 5 bases, with 10 bases between. CDR3 length equals 12 residues. Germline V gene data show CDR1 as MNHEY and CDR2 as SVGAGI. The CDR3 here is CASSPPGNEQYF. In DNA form, the CDR3 reads TGTGCCAGCAGTCCCCCGGGGAACGAGCAGTACTTC.

The rearrangement joins TRBV28 to TRBJ2-5; D is possibly TRBD2 (5 bases). The V end lost 2 bases, the J end lost 2 bases, and 15 bases lay between the germline ends. The germline CDR1 and CDR2 sequences are MDHEN and SYDVKM. The CDR3 has 16 amino acids. CDR3 coding DNA: TGTGCCAGCAGTTTAGGTGTTCTGCGGGTACAAGAGACCCAGTACTTC. Encoded protein: CASSLGVLRVQETQYF.

This clone was counted between two and nine times. The rearrangement joins TRBV2 to TRBJ1-5, with TRBD1 matching 7 bases. The CDR3 runs 17 residues. Germline V gives CDR1 SNHLY, CDR2 FYNNEI. The J segment lost 0 bases and the V segment lost 6 bases, leaving 11 bases of the junction unmatched. CDR3 sequence reads: CASSLGTGAYSNQPQHF. CDR3 bases: TGTGCCAGCAGCCTCGGCACAGGGGCATATAGCAATCAGCCCCAGCATTTT.

This rearrangement joins TRBV9 to TRBJ1-4; tentatively, D is TRBD1 (5 bases). The CDR3 contains 15 residues. Trimming cost V 2 bases and J 8 bases, with 16 bases left between them. From germline, CDR1 is SGDLS and CDR2 YYNGEE. The CDR3 region has the DNA TGTGCCAGCAGCGTTTCCACAGGTGGGGGGGAAAAACTGTTTTTT. Its protein is CASSVSTGGGEKLFF.

The genes are TRBV12-3 or TRBV12-4 and TRBJ1-5; D is unclear. Trimming pared 6 bases from V and 7 bases from J, leaving 13 bases between. The CDR3 loop spans 13 amino acids. CDR3 bases: TGTGCCAGCAGCCTCACGTCAGACCAGCCCCAGCATTTT. Its protein is CASSLTSDQPQHF.

The CDR3 DNA sequence: TGTGCCAGTAGTATCCGGGACAGCAATCAGCCCCAGCATTTT. This gives the protein CASSIRDSNQPQHF. J is TRBJ1-5 and V is TRBV19; tentatively, D is TRBD1 (5 bases). Germline values: CDR1 LNHDA, CDR2 SQIVND (reference sequence). V was clipped by 3 bases and J by 1 base, with 7 bases between them. This CDR3 has 14 residues.

V gene TRBV28 combines with J gene TRBJ2-3; D not certain. Germline loops: CDR1 MDHEN, CDR2 SYDVKM. Trimming removed 3 bases from V and 2 bases from J, with 21 bases in between. This CDR3 is 18 amino acids long. DNA of the CDR3: TGTGCCAGCAGTTTCATAGGGATTTTCGGCGGCCCCACAGATACGCAGTATTTT. Protein: CASSFIGIFGGPTDTQYF.

The chain uses TRBV7-7 and TRBJ2-5, with D perhaps TRBD1 or TRBD2 (7 bases each). Per the germline V gene, CDR1 is SSHAT and CDR2 is FNYEAQ (reference sequence). The CDR3 totals 15 residues. V lost 3 bases to trimming and J lost 4 bases, with 15 bases between them. The CDR3 loop reads CASSFGQGGRETQYF. CDR3 DNA sequence: TGTGCCAGCAGCTTCGGTCAGGGGGGGCGAGAGACCCAGTACTTC.

This chain connects TRBV19 to TRBJ1-4; weak D call: TRBD1 (5 bases). Trimming took 5 bases from V and 6 from J, leaving 16 bases between them. Germline V gene data show CDR1 as LNHDA and CDR2 as SQIVND (reference sequence). This CDR3 contains 15 residues. The CDR3 sequence is CASSRQSVRDEKLFF. CDR3 sequence (DNA): TGTGCCAGTAGTCGACAGTCGGTCCGTGATGAAAAACTGTTTTTT.

The V and J genes are TRBV2 and TRBJ2-1, with 16 bases lining up with TRBD2. CDR1 SNHLY and CDR2 FYNNEI come from the germline V gene. V lost 7 bases, J lost 3 bases, and 6 bases stayed unmatched. This CDR3 spans 17 amino acids. The CDR3 protein is CASTGTSGGANYNEQFF. In DNA, the CDR3 is TGTGCCAGCACCGGGACTAGCGGGGGGGCCAACTACAATGAGCAGTTCTTC.

The chain recombines TRBV29-1 with TRBJ2-7, with TRBD1 matching over 7 bases. CDR1 is SQVTM and CDR2 is ANQGSEA in the germline V gene. This CDR3 has 13 amino acids. V was clipped by 7 bases and J by 7 bases; unmatched bases: 13. The CDR3 spells CSASPGQTYEQYF. The CDR3 DNA follows: TGCAGCGCCTCCCCGGGACAGACTTATGAGCAGTACTTC.

The chain employs TRBV7-2 and TRBJ1-2; 8 positions agree with TRBD1. V lost 4 bases and J lost 5; bases outside the gene matches: 3. Looked up from germline, CDR1 is SGHTA and CDR2 is FQGNSA. The CDR3 consists of 13 residues. CDR3 bases: TGTGCCAGCAGCTGGACAGGGTTATATGGCTACACCTTC. Translating gives CASSWTGLYGYTF.

This clone was detected once. The chain employs TRBV3-1 (or the pseudogene TRBV3-2) and TRBJ2-5; 7 nucleotides align to TRBD2. Unmatched junction bases numbered 9, after V lost 1 base and J lost 7 bases. Germline V lookup: CDR1 LGHDT, CDR2 YNNKEL (reference sequence). This CDR3 contains 15 residues. The DNA for the CDR3 is TGTGCCAGCAGCCAAGCCTGGGAGGGGTGGGCGACCCAGTACTTC. Encoded protein: CASSQAWEGWATQYF.

The rearrangement joins TRBV28 to TRBJ2-2; TRBD1 is a possible D gene (6 bases). Germline CDR1 reads MDHEN; CDR2 reads SYDVKM. The CDR3 runs 15 residues. Trimming shortened V by 6 bases and J by 5 bases, and 16 bases separated the two germline ends. The chain's CDR3 is CASRGAPPNTGELFF. CDR3 bases: TGTGCCAGCAGGGGGGCCCCCCCTAATACCGGGGAGCTGTTTTTT. Looking up the rest from reference TRBV28 and TRBJ2-2 gives the full variable domain: DVKVTQSSRYLVKRTGEKVFLECVQDMDHENMFWYRQDPGLGLRLIYFSYDVKMKEKGDIPEGYSVSREKKERFSLILESASTNQTSMYLCASRGAPPNTGELFFGEGSRLTVL.

The chain has TRBV5-1 and TRBJ1-5; no clear D gene. The V gene lost 0 bases and the J gene lost 3 bases, with 7 bases spanning the gap. CDR1 and CDR2 from the germline V gene are SGHRS and YFSETQ. The CDR3 covers 14 residues. The CDR3 bases are TGCGCCAGCAGCTTGGACAACTCCAATCAGCCCCAGCATTTT. Residues: CASSLDNSNQPQHF. Combining the CDR3 with reference TRBV5-1 and TRBJ1-5 gives the whole variable domain KAGVTQTPRYLIKTRGQQVTLSCSPISGHRSVSWYQQTPGQGLQFLFEYFSETQRNKGNFPGRFSGRQFSNSRSEMNVSTLELGDSALYLCASSLDNSNQPQHFGDGTRLSIL.

This clone has just a few counts. This chain uses TRBV5-1 with TRBJ2-7, with 10 nucleotides matching TRBD1. The germline CDR1 and CDR2 sequences are SGHRS and YFSETQ. The CDR3 is 16 amino acids. The junction had 3 bases not matched to a gene; V was cut back by 0 bases and J by 0 bases. This CDR3 is CASSLGTGGSSYEQYF. The CDR3 DNA follows: TGCGCCAGCAGCTTGGGGACAGGGGGGAGCTCCTACGAGCAGTACTTC. Complete variable domain (other parts from reference TRBV5-1 and TRBJ2-7): KAGVTQTPRYLIKTRGQQVTLSCSPISGHRSVSWYQQTPGQGLQFLFEYFSETQRNKGNFPGRFSGRQFSNSRSEMNVSTLELGDSALYLCASSLGTGGSSYEQYFGPGTRLTVT.

J is TRBJ1-5 and V is TRBV4-3; D possibly corresponds to TRBD1 (5 bases). Germline values: CDR1 LGHNA, CDR2 YSLEER. The CDR3 is made up of 15 amino acids. V gave up 0 bases and J gave up 8 bases, with 14 bases separating them. Written as DNA, the CDR3 is TGCGCCAGCAGCCAAGATTCGGCAGGGAGGGAGCCCCAGCATTTT. Its translation: CASSQDSAGREPQHF.

This chain joins TRBV29-1 and TRBJ1-2; D not certain. V was cut by 4 bases and J by 8 bases, with 14 bases left in between. CDR3 length equals 12 residues. Germline assignment: CDR1 SQVTM and CDR2 ANQGSEA. In DNA, the CDR3 is TGCAGCGTTGCACTCCGGAGCGGAGGCTACACCTTC. Amino acids: CSVALRSGGYTF.

V gene TRBV5-1 combines with J gene TRBJ1-1; 8 bases map to TRBD1. This CDR3 has 17 residues. From germline, CDR1 is SGHRS and CDR2 YFSETQ. Germline trimming cut 2 bases from V and 1 base from J; bases unmatched to any gene: 10. CDR3 loop: CASSLSTGGRKNTEAFF. The DNA for the CDR3 is TGCGCCAGCAGCTTAAGTACAGGGGGGAGAAAGAACACTGAAGCTTTCTTT.

The V gene is TRBV6-2 or TRBV6-3, the J gene TRBJ1-4, with D uncertain. The CDR3 loop spans 15 amino acids. Trimming removed 4 bases from V and 1 base from J, with 10 bases in between. The germline CDR1 and CDR2 sequences are MNHEY and SVGEGT. The CDR3 DNA reads as TGTGCCAGCAGTTTCGGGCCGAGAACTAATGAAAAACTGTTTTTT. Protein product: CASSFGPRTNEKLFF.